This TCR beta chain was captured in a study of T-cell reconstitution after alpha-beta-depleted transplantation in children. Overall study findings and caveats: After one year, T-cell counts and TCRbeta diversity mostly came from new T cells. At around two months after transplant, the alpha-beta T cells were reportedly derived from several hundred expanded clones that came from non-depleted graft cells. Surviving recipient T cells and thymic progenitors underlay high day-60 TCRbeta diversity in some patients.

This clonotype was seen many times. Its antigen is as yet unknown. The germline V gene has CDR1 SGHRS and CDR2 YFSETQ. V was pared by 0 bases and J by 1 base, with 8 bases between. The CDR3 covers 14 residues. Construction of the TCRbeta library involved unique molecular identifiers. TCRdb itself ran the PCR reads through MiXCR, one entry per CDR3 protein. Among 700,000 to 950,000 distinct CDR3 sequences listed, about 16% were seen once. The source was PBMCs, mostly from graft donor cells, collected 360 days after TCRalphabeta/CD19-depleted stem cell transplant. The clonotype originates from a male patient aged 10 to 17 who had a stem cell transplant for acute lymphoblastic leukemia, so the T cells may come from the graft donor. The chain has TRBV5-1 and TRBJ2-7; D is undetermined. In DNA, the CDR3 is TGCGCCAGCAGCTTGGTTCCGGAATCCTACGAGCAGTACTTC. It yields the protein CASSLVPESYEQYF.